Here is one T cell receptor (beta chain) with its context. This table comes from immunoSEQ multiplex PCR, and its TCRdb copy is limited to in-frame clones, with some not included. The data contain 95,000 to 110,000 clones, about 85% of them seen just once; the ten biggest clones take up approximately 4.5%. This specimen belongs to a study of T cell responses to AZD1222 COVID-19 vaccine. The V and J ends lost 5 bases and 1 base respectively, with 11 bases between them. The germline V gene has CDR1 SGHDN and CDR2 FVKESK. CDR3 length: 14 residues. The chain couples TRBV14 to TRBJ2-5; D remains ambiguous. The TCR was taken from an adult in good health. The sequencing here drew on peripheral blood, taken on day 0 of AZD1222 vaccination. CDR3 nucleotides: TGTGCCAGCAGCGAGACAATCCCCCAAGAGACCCAGTACTTC. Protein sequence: CASSETIPQETQYF.